The subject of this entry is one T cell receptor beta chain. In the source study's methods: Reference gene primers were amplified, and this amplification served to estimate nucleated cell counts. Generated by immunoSEQ multiplex PCR, the TCRdb table keeps only in-frame clones and is missing some. That table furnishes V, J and clone size, whereas the DNA furnished D and trimming. The sample consists of approximately 150,000 clones, approximately 87% of them appearing once. This record comes from a study of blood T cell repertoires in COVID-19. Overall study: Acute-phase and convalescent COVID-19 samples originated in the United States, Italy and Spain.

Trimming stripped 1 base from V and 6 bases from J, with 17 bases between. Germline V gene lookup returns CDR1 LNHDA and CDR2 SQIVND (reference sequence). The CDR3 is 16 residues long. Sequences were obtained from peripheral blood. The receptor's source is a woman between 70 and 85 years old with acute or convalescent COVID-19. The genes are TRBV19 and TRBJ2-3; tentative D call: TRBD1 (6 bases). DNA of the CDR3: TGTGCCAGTAGTATAGGGGTGGCAGGGGCCGGGGATACGCAGTATTTT. This translates into CASSIGVAGAGDTQYF.